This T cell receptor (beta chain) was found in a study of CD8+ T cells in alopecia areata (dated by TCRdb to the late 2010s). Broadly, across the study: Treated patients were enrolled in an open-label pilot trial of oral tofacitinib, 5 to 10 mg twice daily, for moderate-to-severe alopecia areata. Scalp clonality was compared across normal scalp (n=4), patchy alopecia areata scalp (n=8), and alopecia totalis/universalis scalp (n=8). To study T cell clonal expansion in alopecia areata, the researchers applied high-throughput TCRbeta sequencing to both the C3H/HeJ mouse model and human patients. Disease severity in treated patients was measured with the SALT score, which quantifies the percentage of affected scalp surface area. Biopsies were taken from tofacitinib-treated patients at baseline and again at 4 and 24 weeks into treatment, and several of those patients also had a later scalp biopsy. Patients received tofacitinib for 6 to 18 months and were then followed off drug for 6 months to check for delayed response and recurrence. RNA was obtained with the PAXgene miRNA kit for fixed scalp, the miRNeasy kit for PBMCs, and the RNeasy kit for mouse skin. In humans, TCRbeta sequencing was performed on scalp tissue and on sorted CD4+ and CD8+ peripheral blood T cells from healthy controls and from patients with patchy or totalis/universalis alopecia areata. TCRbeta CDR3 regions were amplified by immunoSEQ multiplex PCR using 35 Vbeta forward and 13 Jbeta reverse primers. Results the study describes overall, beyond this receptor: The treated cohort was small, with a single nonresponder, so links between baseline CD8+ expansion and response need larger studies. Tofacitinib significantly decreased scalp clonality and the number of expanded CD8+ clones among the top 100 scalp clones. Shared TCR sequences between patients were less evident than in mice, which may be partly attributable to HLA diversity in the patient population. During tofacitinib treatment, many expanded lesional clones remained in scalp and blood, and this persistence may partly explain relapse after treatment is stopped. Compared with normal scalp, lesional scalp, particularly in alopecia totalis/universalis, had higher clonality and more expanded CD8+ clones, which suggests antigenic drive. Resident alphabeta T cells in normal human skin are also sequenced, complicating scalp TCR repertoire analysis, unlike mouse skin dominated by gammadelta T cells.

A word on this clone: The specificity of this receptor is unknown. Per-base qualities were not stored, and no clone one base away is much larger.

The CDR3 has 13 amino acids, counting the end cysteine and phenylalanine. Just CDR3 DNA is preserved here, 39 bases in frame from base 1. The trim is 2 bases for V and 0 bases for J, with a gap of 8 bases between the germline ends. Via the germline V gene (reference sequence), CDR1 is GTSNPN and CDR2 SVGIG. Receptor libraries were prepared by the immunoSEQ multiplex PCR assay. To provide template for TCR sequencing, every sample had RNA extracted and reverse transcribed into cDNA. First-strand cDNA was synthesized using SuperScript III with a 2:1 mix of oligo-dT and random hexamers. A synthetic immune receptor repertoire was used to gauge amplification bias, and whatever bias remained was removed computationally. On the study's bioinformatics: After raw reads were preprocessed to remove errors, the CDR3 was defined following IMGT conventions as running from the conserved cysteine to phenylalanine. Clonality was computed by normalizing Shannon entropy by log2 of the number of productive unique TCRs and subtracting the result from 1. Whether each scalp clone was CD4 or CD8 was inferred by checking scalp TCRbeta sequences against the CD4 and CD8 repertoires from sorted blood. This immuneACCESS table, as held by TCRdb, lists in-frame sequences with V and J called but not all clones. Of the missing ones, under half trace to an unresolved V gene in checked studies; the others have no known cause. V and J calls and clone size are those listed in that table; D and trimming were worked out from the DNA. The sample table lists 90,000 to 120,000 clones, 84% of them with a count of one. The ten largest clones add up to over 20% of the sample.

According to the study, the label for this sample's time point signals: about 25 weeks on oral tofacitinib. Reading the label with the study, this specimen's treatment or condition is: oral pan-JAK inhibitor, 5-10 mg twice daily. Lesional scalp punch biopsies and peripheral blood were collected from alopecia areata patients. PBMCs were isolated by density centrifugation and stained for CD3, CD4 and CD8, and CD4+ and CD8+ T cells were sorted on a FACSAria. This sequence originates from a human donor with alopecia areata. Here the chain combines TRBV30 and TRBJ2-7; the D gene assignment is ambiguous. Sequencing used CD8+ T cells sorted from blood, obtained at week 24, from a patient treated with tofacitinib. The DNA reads TGTGCCTGGAGTTTCGGTTACTCCTACGAGCAGTACTTC. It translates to CAWSFGYSYEQYF.